This record concerns one T cell receptor beta chain sequence. Its antigen remains undetermined. This is likely a read error, given that the CDR3 carries no conserved phenylalanine or tryptophan at its end. This sample was included in a study of tumor-infiltrating lymphocytes in primary liver carcinoma (TCRdb year 2017). For context, the study as a whole: Surgical resection was performed in China between November 2015 and early 2016 on about 5 patients with histopathologically diagnosed primary liver carcinoma. Hepatocellular carcinoma (four) or combined HCC and intrahepatic cholangiocarcinoma (one) was present in the five patients, who were three men and two women aged 30 to 69 years. The tumors of the five patients were staged as T1-T3 N0M0, with maximum diameters ranging from roughly 4.2 to 10 cm. Samples yielded roughly 3.5 to 7.13 million productive TCRbeta reads; read depth did not differ significantly between tissue types. For each liver tumor, the study sampled five regions along with adjacent normal tissue and blood, and applied TCRbeta repertoire sequencing, expression microarrays and whole-exome sequencing. A total of roughly 35 specimens from 5 patients underwent TCRbeta repertoire sequencing, comprising around 25 tumor regions, 5 adjacent noncancerous liver tissues and 5 peripheral blood samples. High reproducibility was observed for the technical replicate repertoires, with mean shared-clone rates around 0.9 and correlation coefficients above 0.98.

General study outcomes and caveats: Consistent with antigen-driven expansion, pairs of tumor regions showed higher repertoire overlap (mean around 36%) than either tumor-adjacent pairs (about 17%) or tumor-blood pairs (about 15%). Since the samples were bulk and unsorted, there was no way to compare CD4+ and CD8+ T cell repertoires. Only 4 or 5 patients were included in the study, and the authors note that the findings should be validated in a larger study. Because sequencing covered only the TCR beta chain and unpaired alpha chains were not captured, true repertoire diversity is likely underestimated. The top 250 clones accounted for a significantly greater share of the repertoire in tumors than in blood (p = 0.039).

Starting from 450 to 500 ng total RNA, TCRbeta-specific cDNA was produced by reverse transcription with a constant-region primer and ProtoScript II reverse transcriptase. Construction of the TCRbeta libraries relied on three nested rounds of multiplex PCR, following a slightly modified ARM-PCR procedure. Sample barcodes and Illumina adapters were added in a final 25-cycle PCR with Deep VentR polymerase. Before sequencing, amplicons between 200 and 500 bp were purified from gel using a QIAquick gel extraction kit. An Illumina HiSeq 2500 was used to sequence the TCRbeta amplicons, generating 250-bp paired-end reads. For the original study's pipeline: To recover full CDR3 sequences, reads were quality-trimmed using Trimmomatic v0.33 and paired reads were then merged using FLASH v1.2.11. MiGEC v1.2.1b assigned V, D and J germline segments to the rearranged TCRbeta sequences. Clonotype statistics and Shannon-Wiener diversity indices were calculated with VDJtools v1.0.0. To cut down on sampling bias, every analysis after diversity analysis relied on just the 250 most abundant clonotypes from each sample. The raw public data were reprocessed by TCRdb itself: fastp quality trimming at Q25, MiXCR clonotype calling, in-frame beta chains only. Rows matching on CDR3 protein sequence are summarized as one entry with the most common DNA and genes. The V and J calls and clone size are TCRdb's, not the authors'. For this sample there are hundreds of thousands of distinct CDR3 sequences; almost 60% appear just once. Of the sample, around 15% falls within the top ten clones.

Blood RNA was extracted from unsorted whole blood using TRIzol reagent, and germline DNA was obtained with the DNeasy Blood & Tissue kit. Chronic HBV infection was present in the patients, and the patients were treatment-naive at sampling. Before surgery, 3.5 to 4 milliliters of peripheral blood were drawn into K2EDTA tubes. The sample taken for sequencing was peripheral blood. This clonotype originated in a woman in her twenties or thirties with primary liver carcinoma and hepatitis B virus infection.

The CDR3 amino acid sequence is: CASSFRTSGGQETQYS. The DNA sequence reads TGTGCCAGTAGCTTCCGGACTAGCGGGGGTCAAGAGACCCAGTACTCC. The rearrangement combines TRBV11-2 with TRBJ2-5, and 13 bases in between align with TRBD2. The germline V gene yields SGHAT for CDR1 and FQNNGV for CDR2. The CDR3 numbers 16 amino acids, ends counted. The retained sequence is limited to the CDR3, 48 bases, with the frame set at the first base.